This entry lists 24 T cell receptor beta chains sequenced from one sample in a study of blood T cells in healthy people across ages. Primers used in a second PCR of about 6 to 11 cycles were a sample-barcoded 5' primer and a J-beta primer mix. TCRdb processed the 5' RACE reads anew with MiXCR; each CDR3 protein has one entry. This sample has just over 1 million distinct CDR3 sequences; 40% to 45% occur once, and the top ten carry 18%. The sample was blood. These TCRs come from a woman aged 60-70 years in good health.

For this clonotype: Compared with germline, one end of the junction differs, possibly owing to a read error. The gene calls are TRBV27 and TRBJ1-2, with D possibly being TRBD1 (5 bases). Germline V CDR1 and CDR2: MNHEY, SMNVEV (reference sequence). This CDR3 has 14 amino acids. CDR3 sequence (DNA): TGTGCCGGCAGTGAGTGGGGGGTGAACTATGGCTACACCTTC. Translating it yields CAGSEWGVNYGYTF.

The chain couples TRBV4-2 to TRBJ2-3; 11 bases match TRBD2. V shed 7 bases, J shed 4 bases, and the junction held 4 bases outside the gene matches. Germline V gives CDR1 LGHNA, CDR2 YNFKEQ. CDR3 length: 14 amino acids. The CDR3 spells CASTTSGGPDTQYF. In nucleotides, the CDR3 is TGTGCCAGCACCACTAGCGGGGGCCCAGATACGCAGTATTTT.

This clonotype has only a few counts. This rearrangement joins TRBV24-1 to TRBJ2-5, with TRBD1 matching over 7 bases. This CDR3 has 14 amino acids. V lost 6 bases and J lost 5; bases outside the gene matches: 8. Germline V gene data show CDR1 as KGHDR and CDR2 as SFDVKD. CDR3 loop: CATSRPGGAETQYF. For the CDR3, the DNA is TGTGCCACCAGTCGCCCAGGGGGTGCGGAGACCCAGTACTTC.

This chain links TRBV5-6 with TRBJ2-3; tentative D call: TRBD2 (6 bases). The CDR3 loop spans 14 amino acids. CDR1 is SGHDT and CDR2 is YYEEEE in the germline V gene. Trimming took 4 bases from V and 4 from J, leaving 13 bases between them. In DNA form, the CDR3 reads TGTGCCAGCAGCCCGGAGGGCAATTCAGATACGCAGTATTTT. Protein sequence: CASSPEGNSDTQYF.

This clonotype came up many times. The chain links TRBV6-1 to TRBJ2-7; 8 nucleotides align to TRBD1. In germline, CDR1 is MNHNS, CDR2 SASEGT. J gave up 2 bases and V 3 bases, and 6 bases lay outside the gene matches. There are 15 residues in the CDR3. The DNA for the CDR3 is TGTGCCAGCAGTGAGGGGACAGGTCCCACCTACGAGCAGTACTTC. As protein: CASSEGTGPTYEQYF.

V gene TRBV6-5 combines with J gene TRBJ2-7; 7 nucleotides agree with TRBD2. The CDR3 has 15 residues. Germline CDR1 and CDR2: MNHEY and SVGAGI. V trimming: 6 bases; J trimming: 0 bases; junction bases outside the gene matches: 8. CDR3 DNA: TGTGCCAGCAGCCATACTAGCGACCTCTCCTACGAGCAGTACTTC. As protein: CASSHTSDLSYEQYF.

The chain is built from TRBV6-5 and TRBJ2-1, with 8 bases that match TRBD1. Unmatched junction bases numbered 10, after V lost 1 base and J lost 5 bases. Germline V gene data show CDR1 as MNHEY and CDR2 as SVGAGI. The CDR3 contains 17 residues. CDR3 region: CASSYWMPGTGDNEQFF. The CDR3 DNA reads as TGTGCCAGCAGTTACTGGATGCCCGGGACAGGTGACAATGAGCAGTTCTTC.

J is TRBJ2-3 and V is TRBV28; 9 positions agree with TRBD2. This CDR3 spans 17 amino acids. V lost 2 bases, J lost 6 bases, and 12 bases stayed unmatched. Germline V gives CDR1 MDHEN, CDR2 SYDVKM. The CDR3 sequence is CASSLEASGVRGDTQYF. For the CDR3, the DNA is TGTGCCAGCAGTTTAGAGGCTAGCGGGGTTCGTGGTGATACGCAGTATTTT.

V is TRBV11-2 and J is TRBJ2-1, with 11 bases that match TRBD2. The trim removed 3 bases at V and 6 bases at J, leaving 4 bases unmatched. This CDR3 comprises 15 residues. From germline, CDR1 is SGHAT and CDR2 FQNNGV. The CDR3 reads CASSLGLAAVNEQFF. CDR3 bases: TGTGCCAGCAGCTTGGGACTAGCGGCCGTCAATGAGCAGTTCTTC.

V usage is TRBV13 and J usage is TRBJ2-3, with a tentative D call TRBD1 (6 bases). Trimming removed 5 bases at V and 4 bases at J, with 16 bases between. The length of the CDR3 is 15 residues. Per germline, CDR1 PRHDT and CDR2 FYEKMQ (reference sequence). This chain's CDR3 is CASSIQGVYSDTQYF. The CDR3 nucleotides are TGTGCCAGCAGCATACAGGGTGTATATTCAGATACGCAGTATTTT.

V usage is TRBV5-6 and J usage is TRBJ1-2; D gene uncertain. Germline V lookup: CDR1 SGHDT, CDR2 YYEEEE. The V end was cut by 4 bases, the J end by 2 bases, with 12 bases between. The CDR3 has 14 amino acids. CDR3 in amino acids: CASSVVGQNYGYTF. CDR3 DNA: TGTGCCAGCAGCGTGGTCGGGCAGAACTATGGCTACACCTTC.

This clonotype turned up a few times. The rearrangement links TRBV6-1 to TRBJ2-1; D unresolved. The V end was cut by 4 bases, the J end by 0 bases, with 13 bases between. CDR1 is MNHNS and CDR2 is SASEGT in the germline V gene. This CDR3 is built from 16 residues. In DNA, the CDR3 is TGTGCCAGCAGTGGGGTGGGGTTTCGCTCCTACAATGAGCAGTTCTTC. This gives the protein CASSGVGFRSYNEQFF.

This clonotype was detected a few times. This sequence joins TRBV11-2 and TRBJ2-7; D is tentatively TRBD1 or TRBD2 (5 bases each). The CDR3 loop spans 14 amino acids. V was shortened by 3 bases and J by 5 bases, with 14 bases between the two germline ends. CDR1 and CDR2 (germline): SGHAT, FQNNGV. The CDR3 loop is CASSLDRGVDEQYF. CDR3 sequence (DNA): TGTGCCAGCAGCTTGGACCGAGGGGTGGACGAGCAGTACTTC.

This clonotype occurred a few times. The chain has TRBV4-2 and TRBJ2-5; D is perhaps TRBD1 (6 bases). Per the germline V gene, CDR1 is LGHNA and CDR2 is YNFKEQ. The CDR3 has 15 amino acids. The V and J ends lost 4 bases and 6 bases respectively, with 18 bases between them. The CDR3 loop is CASSPGSGDLKTQYF. CDR3 sequence (DNA): TGTGCCAGCAGCCCAGGGTCAGGGGATCTGAAGACCCAGTACTTC.

The chain employs TRBV30 and TRBJ2-5, with D perhaps matching TRBD1 (6 bases). The CDR3 is 13 residues long. V lost 0 bases and J 5 bases, leaving 10 bases between the germline ends. Germline-derived CDR1 and CDR2 are GTSNPN and SVGIG (reference sequence). DNA for the CDR3: TGTGCCTGGAGTGTAGGGGGATTGGAGACCCAGTACTTC. The encoded protein is CAWSVGGLETQYF.

Details on this clonotype: A read error may account for a junction end that differs from germline. This chain links TRBV12-3 or TRBV12-4 with TRBJ2-6, with a weak D call TRBD1 (6 bases). The CDR3 loop spans 15 amino acids. The CDR3: CASSFGFSGVNVLTF. In DNA form, the CDR3 reads TGTGCCAGCAGTTTTGGATTCTCAGGGGTCAACGTCCTGACTTTC.

Here the CDR3 DNA reads TGTGCCAGCAGTTGGACTATAAAAGAGACCCAGTACTTC. Residues: CASSWTIKETQYF. The chain links TRBV6-5 to TRBJ2-5; possibly TRBD2 for D (6 bases). CDR3 length: 13 residues. V gave up 4 bases and J gave up 3 bases, with 9 bases separating them. CDR1 MNHEY and CDR2 SVGAGI come from the germline V gene.

This chain uses TRBV28 with TRBJ2-7, with D uncertain. Per germline, CDR1 MDHEN and CDR2 SYDVKM. The CDR3 extends over 13 amino acids. The V end was cut by 7 bases, the J end by 1 base, with 11 bases between. CDR3 in DNA: TGTGCCAGCACGGACCGTGAGTCCTACGAGCAGTACTTC. Its protein product is CASTDRESYEQYF. Full variable domain (rest looked up from reference TRBV28 and TRBJ2-7): DVKVTQSSRYLVKRTGEKVFLECVQDMDHENMFWYRQDPGLGLRLIYFSYDVKMKEKGDIPEGYSVSREKKERFSLILESASTNQTSMYLCASTDRESYEQYFGPGTRLTVT.

Many counts were recorded for this clonotype. This chain connects TRBV12-3 or TRBV12-4 to TRBJ2-5; D is possibly TRBD1 or TRBD2 (6 bases each). Trimming removed 4 bases from V and 6 bases from J, with 21 bases in between. The CDR3 extends over 16 amino acids. The CDR3, as DNA: TGTGCCAGCAGTTCCTCGTCACAGGGAGGATTAAAGACCCAGTACTTC. This codes for CASSSSSQGGLKTQYF.

This chain joins TRBV18 and TRBJ1-6, with 9 bases that match TRBD1. This CDR3 is built from 17 residues. V shed 2 bases, J shed 5 bases, and the junction held 7 bases outside the gene matches. Looked up from germline, CDR1 is KGHSH and CDR2 is LQKENI. The DNA for the CDR3 is TGTGCCAGCTCACCAAAGGACAGGGGCTTTAATAATTCACCCCTCCACTTT. Translation gives CASSPKDRGFNNSPLHF.

This clonotype was recorded a few times. The chain carries TRBV12-3 or TRBV12-4 and TRBJ2-3; 7 nucleotides match TRBD1. Trimming cost V 10 bases and J 0 bases; bases outside gene matches: 13. CDR3 length: 16 residues. CDR3 sequence: CAISRDRAPSTDTQYF. CDR3 DNA: TGTGCCATCAGCCGGGACAGAGCTCCTAGCACAGATACGCAGTATTTT.

This clonotype was seen a few times. The CDR3 here is CASVLASSSYNEQFF. In DNA form, the CDR3 reads TGTGCCAGCGTGCTAGCTTCCAGCTCCTACAATGAGCAGTTCTTC. The chain couples TRBV7-2 to TRBJ2-1, with D possibly matching TRBD2 (5 bases). Germline-derived CDR1 and CDR2 are SGHTA and FQGNSA. The CDR3 consists of 15 residues. The V end was cut by 8 bases, the J end by 0 bases, with 14 bases between.

Notes on this clonotype: One end of the junction is discordant with germline, which a read error may explain. The CDR3 sequence: CASSPRKDRGVDERYF. The CDR3 DNA sequence: TGCGCCAGCAGCCCTAGAAAGGACAGGGGCGTCGACGAGCGGTACTTC. The chain recombines TRBV5-1 with TRBJ2-7; 9 nucleotides align to TRBD1. Germline CDR1 is SGHRS and CDR2 is YFSETQ. This CDR3 is built from 16 residues.

The chain has TRBV5-1 and TRBJ2-5; D may correspond to TRBD1 or TRBD2 (5 bases each). Germline-derived CDR1 and CDR2 are SGHRS and YFSETQ. With 5 bases removed from V and 11 bases from J, the gap between germline ends came to 19 bases. This CDR3 is 13 amino acids long. CDR3 DNA: TGCGCCAGCAGGGGGAGAAAGGACAATGAGCAGTACTTC. Translated, it gives CASRGRKDNEQYF. Complete variable domain (other parts from reference TRBV5-1 and TRBJ2-5): KAGVTQTPRYLIKTRGQQVTLSCSPISGHRSVSWYQQTPGQGLQFLFEYFSETQRNKGNFPGRFSGRQFSNSRSEMNVSTLELGDSALYLCASRGRKDNEQYFGPGTRLLVL.